The clone carrying this T cell receptor beta chain appeared a few times. Its specificity is unknown. Looked up from germline, CDR1 is SNHLY and CDR2 is FYNNEI. The CDR3 totals 16 residues. The V segment lost 3 bases and the J segment 3 bases; nucleotides outside the gene matches: 6. TCRdb processed the 5' RACE reads anew with MiXCR; each CDR3 protein has one entry. The sample lists 64,000 or so distinct CDR3 sequences; about 12% were seen once. The data stem from a study of early T cells in non-severe SARS-CoV-2 infection. Overall study findings and caveats: VDJdb matching favored anti-spike CD8 responses, missing private and CD4 specificities.

This receptor was taken from an adult who was a healthcare worker with PCR-confirmed SARS-CoV-2 infection or an uninfected control (not recorded which). The chain links TRBV2 to TRBJ1-5; 9 bases agree with TRBD1. Material: whole blood, obtained at baseline. The CDR3 sequence: CASSEGQGPYNQPQHF. DNA for the CDR3: TGTGCCAGCAGTGAGGGACAGGGACCGTACAATCAGCCCCAGCATTTT.